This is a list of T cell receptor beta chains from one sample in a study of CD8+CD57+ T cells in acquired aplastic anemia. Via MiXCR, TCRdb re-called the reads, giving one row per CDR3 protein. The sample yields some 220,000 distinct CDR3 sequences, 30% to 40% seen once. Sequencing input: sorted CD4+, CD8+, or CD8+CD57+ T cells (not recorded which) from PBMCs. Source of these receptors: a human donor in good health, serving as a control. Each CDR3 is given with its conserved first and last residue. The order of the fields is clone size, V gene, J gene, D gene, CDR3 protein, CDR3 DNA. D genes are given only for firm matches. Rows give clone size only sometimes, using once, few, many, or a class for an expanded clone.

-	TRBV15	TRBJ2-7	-	CATSRGDRTYEQYF	TGTGCCACCTCGCGGGGGGACAGGACGTACGAGCAGTACTTC
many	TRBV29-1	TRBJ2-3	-	CSAGRGTDTQYF	TGCAGCGCGGGCCGTGGGACAGATACGCAGTATTTT
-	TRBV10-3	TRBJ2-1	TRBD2	CAIGSMAGGAEQFF	TGTGCCATTGGTTCAATGGCGGGAGGGGCTGAGCAGTTCTTC
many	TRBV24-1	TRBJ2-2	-	CATSDIRANTGELFF	TGTGCCACCAGTGATATCAGAGCGAACACCGGGGAGCTGTTTTTT
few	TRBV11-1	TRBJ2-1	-	CASTLVGSGTYNEQFF	TGTGCCAGCACTTTGGTAGGTTCGGGGACCTACAATGAGCAGTTCTTC
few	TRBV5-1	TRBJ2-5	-	CASRPEGGPSETQYF	TGCGCCAGCAGGCCCGAAGGGGGGCCGTCCGAGACCCAGTACTTC
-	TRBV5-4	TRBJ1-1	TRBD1	CASSLERGRTKAFF	TGTGCCAGCAGCTTGGAAAGGGGGCGGACTAAAGCTTTCTTT
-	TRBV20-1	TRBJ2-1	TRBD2	CSARERVVNEQFF	TGCAGCGCGCGGGAGAGGGTAGTCAATGAGCAGTTCTTC
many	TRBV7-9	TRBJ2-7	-	CASTQHRDTSYEQYF	TGTGCCAGCACTCAACACCGGGACACCTCCTACGAGCAGTACTTC
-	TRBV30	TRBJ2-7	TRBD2	CAWSLGLAGSYEQYF	TGTGCCTGGAGTCTTGGACTAGCGGGTTCCTACGAGCAGTACTTC
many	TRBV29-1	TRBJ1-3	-	CSVMSPGNTIYF	TGCAGCGTTATGTCCCCAGGAAACACCATATATTTT
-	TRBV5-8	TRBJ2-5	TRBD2	CASTRGGYQETQYF	TGTGCCAGCACCCGGGGGGGGTACCAAGAGACCCAGTACTTC
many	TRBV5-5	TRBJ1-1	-	CASSLLREGAFF	TGTGCCAGCAGCTTGCTCAGGGAGGGAGCTTTCTTT
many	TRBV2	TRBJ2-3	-	CASSDLVGDTQYF	TGTGCCAGCAGTGACCTTGTAGGGGATACGCAGTATTTT
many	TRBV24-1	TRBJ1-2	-	CATSGRGDPYGYTF	TGTGCCACCAGTGGGAGAGGAGACCCCTATGGCTACACCTTC
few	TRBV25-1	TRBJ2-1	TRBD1	CASSSTGVVLGEQFF	TGTGCCAGCAGCTCCACAGGGGTCGTGTTGGGTGAGCAGTTCTTC
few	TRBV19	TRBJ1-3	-	CASSDRGGNTIYF	TGTGCCAGTAGTGACAGAGGAGGAAACACCATATATTTT
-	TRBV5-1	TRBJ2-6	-	CARSDASPGANVLTF	TGCGCCCGCAGCGACGCAAGTCCTGGGGCCAACGTCCTGACTTTC
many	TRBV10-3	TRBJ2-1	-	CAISALLGGEDRSYNEQFF	TGTGCCATCAGTGCCCTATTAGGGGGTGAGGACCGTTCCTACAATGAGCAGTTCTTC
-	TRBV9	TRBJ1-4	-	CASSVASRGWGEKLFF	TGTGCCAGCAGCGTAGCTTCAAGGGGATGGGGTGAAAAACTGTTTTTT
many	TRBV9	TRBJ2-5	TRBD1	CASNELGTVLETQYF	TGTGCCAGCAATGAATTAGGGACAGTCCTAGAGACCCAGTACTTC
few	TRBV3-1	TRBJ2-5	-	CASSQEFGGKETQYF	TGTGCCAGCAGCCAAGAGTTTGGGGGTAAAGAGACCCAGTACTTC
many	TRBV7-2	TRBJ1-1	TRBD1	CASSKTGMNTEAFF	TGTGCCAGCAGCAAGACAGGGATGAACACTGAAGCTTTCTTT
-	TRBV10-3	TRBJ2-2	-	CAISVGADTGELFF	TGTGCCATCAGTGTGGGGGCTGACACCGGGGAGCTGTTTTTT
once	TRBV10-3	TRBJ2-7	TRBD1	CAISGGTGGSEQYF	TGTGCCATCAGTGGCGGGACAGGGGGTAGCGAGCAGTACTTC
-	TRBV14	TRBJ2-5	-	CASSQEFQGLAIQETQYF	TGTGCCAGCAGCCAAGAATTCCAGGGGCTAGCGATACAAGAGACCCAGTACTTC
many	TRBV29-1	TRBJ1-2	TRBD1	CSEGQGSGYTF	TGCAGCGAAGGACAGGGAAGTGGCTACACCTTC
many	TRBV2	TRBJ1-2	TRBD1	CASSQQGWYGYTF	TGTGCCAGCAGTCAACAGGGGTGGTATGGCTACACCTTC
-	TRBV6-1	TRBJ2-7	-	CASRERWYSYEQYF	TGTGCCAGCAGAGAAAGGTGGTACTCCTACGAGCAGTACTTC
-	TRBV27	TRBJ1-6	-	CASSDYRVGNSPLHF	TGTGCCAGCAGTGACTACAGGGTGGGTAATTCACCCCTCCACTTT
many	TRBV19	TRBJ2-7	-	CASSIGGGLWSEQYF	TGTGCCAGTAGTATAGGTGGGGGCTTGTGGTCCGAGCAGTACTTC
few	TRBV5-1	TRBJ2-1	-	CASSFRTGTEQFF	TGCGCCAGCAGCTTTCGAACAGGGACTGAGCAGTTCTTC
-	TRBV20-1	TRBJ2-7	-	CSAFNRQGADYEQYF	TGCAGTGCTTTCAACAGGCAGGGAGCCGACTACGAGCAGTACTTC
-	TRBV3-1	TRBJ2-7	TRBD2	CASSQGLAGGYEQYF	TGTGCCAGCAGCCAAGGACTAGCGGGGGGCTACGAGCAGTACTTC
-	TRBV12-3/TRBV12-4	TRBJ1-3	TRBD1	CASSFHRGLSGNTIYF	TGTGCCAGCAGTTTTCACAGGGGGCTGAGTGGAAACACCATATATTTT
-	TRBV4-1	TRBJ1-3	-	CASSLYGSSSGNAIYF	TGCGCCAGCAGCTTGTATGGCAGTAGCTCTGGAAACGCCATATATTTT
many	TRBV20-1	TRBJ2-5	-	CSARETEQETQYF	TGCAGTGCTAGAGAAACGGAACAAGAGACCCAGTACTTC
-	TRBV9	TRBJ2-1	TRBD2	CASSVARGGSYNEQFF	TGTGCCAGCAGCGTAGCGCGGGGGGGCTCCTACAATGAGCAGTTCTTC
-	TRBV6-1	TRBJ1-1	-	CASSEELGDTEAFF	TGTGCCAGCAGTGAAGAATTGGGGGACACTGAAGCTTTCTTT
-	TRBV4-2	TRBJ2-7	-	CASSQAGSSYGQYF	TGTGCCAGCAGCCAGGCGGGGAGTTCCTACGGGCAGTACTTC
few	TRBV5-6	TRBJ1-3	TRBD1	CASSSAFLTGGLNTIYF	TGTGCCAGCAGCTCGGCCTTCCTGACAGGGGGCCTGAACACCATATATTTT
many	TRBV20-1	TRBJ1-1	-	CSALGGDEAFF	TGCAGTGCCCTGGGTGGTGATGAAGCTTTCTTT
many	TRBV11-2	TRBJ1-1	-	CASSFHGASRTEAFF	TGTGCCAGCAGCTTTCACGGGGCGAGTAGGACTGAAGCTTTCTTT
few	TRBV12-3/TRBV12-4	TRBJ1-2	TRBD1	CASRSGTATNIYGYTF	TGTGCCAGCAGGTCCGGGACAGCCACTAATATTTATGGCTACACCTTC
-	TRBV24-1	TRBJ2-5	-	CATSESRLAAPTETQYF	TGTGCCACCAGTGAAAGTCGGCTAGCAGCTCCTACGGAGACCCAGTACTTC
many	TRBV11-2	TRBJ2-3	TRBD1	CASSKDRMRTDTQYF	TGTGCCAGCAGCAAGGACAGGATGAGGACAGATACGCAGTATTTT
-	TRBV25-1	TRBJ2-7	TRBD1	CASSSPLGTGAYYEQYF	TGTGCCAGCAGTTCTCCCCTCGGGACAGGGGCTTACTACGAGCAGTACTTC
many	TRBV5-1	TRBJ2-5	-	CASSSQGFETQYF	TGCGCCAGCAGCTCGCAGGGATTCGAGACCCAGTACTTC